This T cell receptor (beta chain) was identified during a study of T cells in Graves' hyperthyroidism and ophthalmopathy. This clonotype occurred a few times. The germline gives CDR1 LGHDT, CDR2 YNNKEL (reference sequence). The V end was cut by 8 bases, the J end by 9 bases, with 25 bases between. This CDR3 region has 15 residues. Patients aged 18 to 65 had newly diagnosed hyperthyroidism that had lasted under 2 months. RNA transcripts provided the source from which TCR beta CDR3 regions were amplified. A set of HTBI primers served as the primers for a first-round RT-PCR of the TCR CDR3. In TCRdb, the multiplex PCR reads were re-called with MiXCR into one record per CDR3 protein. The sample holds over 500,000 distinct CDR3 sequences, approximately 14% seen once.

Sequenced input: blood. The chain has TRBV3-1 and TRBJ2-5, with D perhaps TRBD2 (6 bases). The TCR comes from a woman between 35 and 50 years old with Graves' hyperthyroidism. CDR3 region: CASGRSGGTTLAQYF. The CDR3 DNA reads as TGTGCCAGCGGCCGTAGTGGCGGGACGACCCTGGCCCAGTACTTC.